The rows below give T cell receptor beta chains drawn from one sample of a study of T cell responses to AZD1222 COVID-19 vaccine. TCRdb keeps only in-frame clones here, not all; method: immunoSEQ multiplex PCR. The table has about 76,000 clones, roughly 84% seen once. The starting material was peripheral blood, obtained on day 0 of AZD1222 vaccination. The receptor source for this set is an adult in good health. Each CDR3 is given with its conserved first and last residue. The D gene is left open where the match is weak. Size values are once, few and many counts, or a class for expanded clones, and some rows have none.

TRBJ2-1	15	TRBV10-1	TRBD2	NA	TGCGCCACCCAACCCCTAGCGGGGGCCGCCAGGGAGCAGTTCTTC	CATQPLAGAAREQFF
TRBJ1-2	15	TRBV5-4	TRBD1	NA	TGTGCCAGCAGCCCCGGACAGGGAAAGCTCTATGGCTACACCTTC	CASSPGQGKLYGYTF
TRBJ2-3	14	TRBV6-5	NA	NA	TGTGCCAGCATGACTTCCTATAGCACAGATACGCAGTATTTT	CASMTSYSTDTQYF
TRBJ2-7	16	TRBV6-1	TRBD2	NA	TGTGCCAGCAGTGAAGGGGGAGGGGACGTCTCCTACGAGCAGTACTTC	CASSEGGGDVSYEQYF
TRBJ1-2	13	TRBV3-1/TRBV3-2	NA	NA	TGTGCCAGCAGCCAGGGGGGGGGCTATGGCTACACCTTC	CASSQGGGYGYTF
TRBJ1-4	15	TRBV5-1	NA	NA	TGCGCCAGCAGCTTGATGCCCACGGATAATGAAAAACTGTTTTTT	CASSLMPTDNEKLFF
TRBJ2-1	15	TRBV7-7	TRBD2	NA	TGTGCTAGCAGCGCAAGCGGGGGGGGCTACAATGAGCAGTTCTTC	CASSASGGGYNEQFF
TRBJ1-6	16	TRBV6-6	NA	NA	TGTGCCAGCAGAGACACAGGGAGCTCCTATAATTCACCCCTCCACTTT	CASRDTGSSYNSPLHF
TRBJ1-6	13	TRBV11-2	NA	NA	TGTGCCAGCAGCTTTGGAGTTAATTCACCCCTCCACTTT	CASSFGVNSPLHF
TRBJ2-1	15	TRBV7-3	NA	NA	TGTGCCAGCAGCCCCCGCGCCCGCTCCTACAATGAGCAGTTCTTC	CASSPRARSYNEQFF
TRBJ2-5	17	TRBV28	TRBD2	NA	TGTGCCAGCAGTTTATCCGTTAGCGGGGGTTATCAAGAGACCCAGTACTTC	CASSLSVSGGYQETQYF
TRBJ1-1	16	TRBV28	NA	NA	TGTGCCAGCAGTTTACACTCGGCACAAATGAACACTGAAGCTTTCTTT	CASSLHSAQMNTEAFF
TRBJ1-1	16	TRBV5-1	TRBD1	NA	TGCGCCAGCAGCTTGGGACCCGGGACAGGGGGAACTGAAGCTTTCTTT	CASSLGPGTGGTEAFF
TRBJ1-5	15	TRBV30	NA	few	TGTGCCTGGAGTCCCCTAGTCAGCGGCAATCAGCCCCAGCATTTT	CAWSPLVSGNQPQHF
TRBJ1-1	16	TRBV3-1/TRBV3-2	NA	once	TGTGCCAGCAGCCGGTTTGGGGGGGTCCCGGGGACTGAAGCTTTCTTT	CASSRFGGVPGTEAFF
TRBJ2-7	13	TRBV15	NA	NA	TGTGCCACCAGCAGAGATCTGGGCTACGAGCAGTACTTC	CATSRDLGYEQYF
TRBJ1-6	14	TRBV5-1	NA	NA	TGCGCCAGCAGCTTTTCAGGTTATAATTCACCCCTCCACTTT	CASSFSGYNSPLHF
TRBJ1-2	22	TRBV19	TRBD1	NA	TGTGCCAGTAGTTTCAGGATCTTTGGTGCCGGGACAGGGGAGGCAACGAGGAATGGCTACACCTTC	CASSFRIFGAGTGEATRNGYTF
TRBJ1-1	12	TRBV6-5	NA	NA	TGTGCCAGCACCCGCGGGGACACTGAAGCTTTCTTT	CASTRGDTEAFF
TRBJ1-5	13	TRBV12-2	NA	NA	TGTGCAAGTCGCTTATCCCCACGTCAGCCCCAGCATTTT	CASRLSPRQPQHF
TRBJ1-3	14	TRBV5-1	NA	once	TGCGCCAGCAGCTTAGGGGTTTCTGGAAACACCATATATTTT	CASSLGVSGNTIYF
TRBJ2-2	15	TRBV5-1	TRBD1	NA	TGCGCCAGCAGCTTGGGACAGGGGGCCCACGGGGAGCTGTTTTTT	CASSLGQGAHGELFF
TRBJ1-2	13	TRBV28	TRBD1	NA	TGTGCCAGCAGTTCGGGACAGGAGGATGGCTACACCTTC	CASSSGQEDGYTF
TRBJ2-1	15	TRBV5-1	TRBD2	NA	TGCGCCAGCAGTCATGAAGGGACTAGCAACAATGAGCAGTTCTTC	CASSHEGTSNNEQFF
TRBJ1-1	16	TRBV18	TRBD1	NA	TGTGCCAGCTCACCAAGGACAGGGCCTTTGAACACTGAAGCTTTCTTT	CASSPRTGPLNTEAFF
TRBJ2-7	14	TRBV4-1	NA	NA	TGCGCCAGCAGCCCACCAGGGAGAGGCTACGAGCAGTACTTC	CASSPPGRGYEQYF
TRBJ2-5	14	TRBV15	TRBD2	NA	TGTGCCACCAGCAGAGATCGACTAGCGGGACGGCAGTACTTC	CATSRDRLAGRQYF
TRBJ2-3	15	TRBV9	NA	NA	TGTGCCAGCAGCGGCAGGCTAGAGGGCACAGATACGCAGTATTTT	CASSGRLEGTDTQYF
TRBJ2-7	12	TRBV28	NA	NA	TGTGCCAGCAGTTTAGGTACCTACGAGCAGTACTTC	CASSLGTYEQYF
TRBJ1-1	15	TRBV6-6	TRBD1	NA	TGTGCCAGCAGTTACTCGAGGGGGCTGGGAACTGAAGCTTTCTTT	CASSYSRGLGTEAFF
TRBJ1-6	14	TRBV7-9	NA	NA	TGTGCCAGCAGCTTAGCTTGGGGTAATTCACCCCTCCACTTT	CASSLAWGNSPLHF
TRBJ2-1	15	TRBV5-1	TRBD1	NA	TGCGCCAGTGCCCCCGGGACAGGGGATTTGAATGAGCAGTTCTTC	CASAPGTGDLNEQFF
TRBJ2-1	15	TRBV4-1	TRBD1	NA	TGCGCCAGCAGCCAAGTGGGGCGGGACAGGAGGCCGGAGTTCTTC	CASSQVGRDRRPEFF
TRBJ2-1	12	TRBV6-2/TRBV6-3	NA	many	TGTGCCAGCAGTTACGGTGGCGATGAGCAGTTCTTC	CASSYGGDEQFF
TRBJ1-4	14	TRBV29-1	TRBD1	NA	TGCAGCATTAGAGAGACAGGGGAAGGCGGAAAACTGTTTTTT	CSIRETGEGGKLFF
TRBJ2-1	15	TRBV11-3	NA	NA	TGTGCCAGCAGCTTATCTAGGAGTTCCTACAATGAGCAGTTCTTC	CASSLSRSSYNEQFF
TRBJ2-1	14	TRBV24-1	TRBD1	NA	TGTGCCACCAGAGGGACAGGGGCGATCAATGAGCAGTTCTTC	CATRGTGAINEQFF
TRBJ2-1	15	TRBV10-1	NA	NA	TGCGCCAGCAGTGAGAGTTCGGGCCTCACGTATGAGCAGTTCTTC	CASSESSGLTYEQFF
TRBJ1-5	16	TRBV4-1	TRBD1	NA	TGCGCCAGCAGCCATGGCGGGACAGGTCTTCGGCAGCCCCAGCATTTT	CASSHGGTGLRQPQHF
TRBJ1-5	15	TRBV19	NA	NA	TGTGCCAGTAGTCCTCCGCCTGGGGGCAATCAGCCCCAGCATTTT	CASSPPPGGNQPQHF
TRBJ2-1	15	TRBV24-1	TRBD2	NA	TGTGCCACCAGTGGGGGGGGGAGCTCCTACAATGAGCAGTTCTTC	CATSGGGSSYNEQFF
TRBJ2-6	18	TRBV11-2	NA	NA	TGTGCCAGCGCCGGTGTCCGGGACGCATTCTCTGGGGCCAACGTCCTGACTTTC	CASAGVRDAFSGANVLTF
TRBJ2-1	17	TRBV6-1	NA	once	TGTGCCAGCAGTGAAGCGCTTCTGGGGGGAGGTCTCCATGAGCAGTTCTTC	CASSEALLGGGLHEQFF
TRBJ2-5	14	TRBV2	TRBD2	NA	TGTGCCAGCAACCTAGCGGGAGCCCAAGAGACCCAGTACTTC	CASNLAGAQETQYF
TRBJ1-5	17	TRBV27	TRBD1	NA	TGTGCCAGCAGTTTAAGACAGGGGAGTCTGGGCAATCAGCCCCAGCATTTT	CASSLRQGSLGNQPQHF
TRBJ1-6	15	TRBV6-5	NA	NA	TGTGCCAGCAGTTTAAGAGTTTGGGGTAATTCACCCCTCCACTTT	CASSLRVWGNSPLHF
TRBJ2-7	15	TRBV28	NA	NA	TGTGCCAGCAGTTTGAGCAACTTGCCCATGTACGAGCAGTACTTC	CASSLSNLPMYEQYF
TRBJ1-6	13	TRBV7-2	NA	NA	TGTGCCAGCAGCTTAGCAGGGGAGGGACCCCTCCACTTT	CASSLAGEGPLHF
TRBJ2-2	16	TRBV4-2	NA	NA	TGTGCCAGCAGCCCTGCCGTGCTAGCTGCCACCGGGGAGCTGTTTTTT	CASSPAVLAATGELFF
TRBJ2-5	13	TRBV19	NA	NA	TGTGCCAGTACCATGCGACTAGGGGAGACCCAGTACTTC	CASTMRLGETQYF
TRBJ2-7	11	TRBV2	NA	few	TGTGCCGGAGGGTTGGCCTACGAGCAGTACTTC	CAGGLAYEQYF